This record covers a single T cell receptor (beta chain). Its antigen remains undetermined. No quality values exist for individual bases; no much larger clone is one base distant. CDR1 and CDR2 (MNHNY, SVGAGI) derive from the germline V gene (reference sequence). Its CDR3 holds 14 amino acids, cysteine through phenylalanine. Kept here is only the CDR3 DNA, which spans 42 bases and is read in frame from base 1. V gives up 5 bases and J gives up 5 bases, and the segment between their germline ends measures 16 bases. This specimen belongs to a study of T cell changes during pregnancy in multiple sclerosis (dated by TCRdb to between 2018 and 2021). Some background on the complete study: Changes in the T cell repertoire over the course of pregnancy were examined in this study in women with multiple sclerosis.

The method behind the library was the immunoSEQ multiplex PCR assay. TCRdb provides this immuneACCESS table in a form limited to in-frame rearrangements. Some clones are lacking; in checked studies, under half of them reflect an unresolved V gene, and why the rest are absent is not known. The table for this sample lists over 45,000 clones; about nine tenths of them were counted only once. The ten largest make up 2.2% of the sample. This TCR derives from a female donor in good health, enrolled as a control in a pregnancy study. The chain is assembled from TRBV6-6 and TRBJ2-7; D gene: possibly TRBD1, on 6 matching bases. The material was peripheral blood, obtained in the first trimester of pregnancy. The CDR3 in this case is CASSQGHRRNEQYF. The nucleotides are TGTGCCAGCAGTCAGGGACATCGTCGGAACGAGCAGTACTTC.